The clone carrying this T cell receptor beta chain occurred a few times. Time point here: newly diagnosed GD, antithyroid drugs for less than 3 months. RNA extracted from PBMCs served as the sequencing template. The patients included were those that came from an endocrinology department in Xi'an, China. Nine milliliters of peripheral blood were taken and placed in EDTA tubes. These data originate in a study of regulatory T cells in long-lasting Graves disease. Library construction for TCR beta used iRepertoire HTBI primers and Arm-PCR of CDR3 regions. TCRdb itself ran the multiplex PCR reads through MiXCR, one entry per CDR3 protein. The repertoire holds some 560,000 distinct CDR3 sequences, with about 16% as singletons. The germline V gene has CDR1 SGDLS and CDR2 YYNGEE. The junction had 4 bases not matched to a gene; V was cut back by 2 bases and J by 1 base. The CDR3 runs 15 residues. These sequences were also reported in another study, on T cells in Graves' hyperthyroidism and ophthalmopathy. Turning to that study: Diagnoses used clinical symptoms, serum thyroxine and TRAb, thyroid ultrasound and orbital computed tomography. RT-PCR in the first round (using the HTBI primer set) targeted the TCR CDR3.

The material sequenced was peripheral blood mononuclear cells (PBMCs), taken at new diagnosis, from a patient treated with antithyroid drugs. This TCR came from a woman aged 35-60 years with Graves disease. This chain connects TRBV9 to TRBJ2-5, with 8 bases that match TRBD2. This chain's CDR3 is CASSVTSATQETQYF. In DNA form, the CDR3 reads TGTGCCAGCAGCGTGACTAGCGCGACCCAAGAGACCCAGTACTTC.